This T cell receptor (beta chain) was observed in a study of blood T cell repertoires in COVID-19. Background on the study: T cells, B-cell-depleted T cells, or PBMCs provided the cDNA or gDNA that served as material.

The CDR3 covers 14 residues. Per germline, CDR1 SNHLY and CDR2 FYNNEI. The ends lost 5 bases at V and 1 base at J; junction bases unmatched: 3. As for this clone: Different DNA sequences within this sample yield the same CDR3.

Generated by immunoSEQ multiplex PCR, the TCRdb table keeps only in-frame clones and is missing some. Here the sample spans a few hundred thousand clones, 80% to 90% being singletons. The sequencing sample was made of peripheral blood. V gene TRBV2 combines with J gene TRBJ1-1; 8 positions agree with TRBD1. The TCR was taken from a woman aged 25 to 39 with COVID-19, enrolled during active disease. Here the CDR3 DNA reads TGTGCCAGCAGTTTTGACAGGGGGAACACTGAAGCTTTCTTT. This encodes CASSFDRGNTEAFF.